The 22 T cell receptor beta chains below come from one sample, sequenced in a study of T cells after yellow fever vaccination. Using its own MiXCR run on the 5' RACE reads, TCRdb lists one record per CDR3 protein. The profile shows 500,000 to 650,000 distinct CDR3 sequences, 9% to 15% of them singletons. Sequenced material: PBMCs, taken on the day of the yellow fever booster vaccination. The source is a man younger than 45 who received the YFV17D yellow fever vaccine.

The CDR3, as DNA: TGTGCCAGCAGCACGTGGACAGGGAGCTACGAGCAGTACTTC. Translated, it gives CASSTWTGSYEQYF. The rearrangement links TRBV7-2 to TRBJ2-7; 8 bases agree with TRBD1. CDR1 SGHTA and CDR2 FQGNSA come from the germline V gene. With V trimmed by 5 bases and J by 3 bases, 6 bases remained unmatched. CDR3 length: 14 amino acids.

This clonotype was seen ten or more times. The chain links TRBV12-3 or TRBV12-4 to TRBJ1-1; D is unresolved. This CDR3 region has 13 residues. V was pared by 3 bases and J by 1 base, with 6 bases between. CDR3 sequence reads: CASSFNRNTEAFF. For the CDR3, the DNA is TGTGCCAGCAGTTTCAACAGGAACACTGAAGCTTTCTTT.

This clonotype occurred many times. This chain joins TRBV6-5 and TRBJ2-7, with a tentative D call TRBD2 (7 bases). The V end lost 4 bases, the J end lost 5 bases, and 12 bases lay between the germline ends. The CDR3 has 13 amino acids. Germline CDR1 reads MNHEY; CDR2 reads SVGAGI. The DNA of the CDR3 is TGTGCCAGCAGTTTAAGGGAGGGGGACGAGCAGTACTTC. Protein product: CASSLREGDEQYF.

The chain recombines TRBV20-1 with TRBJ1-3, with D uncertain. Germline V gene lookup returns CDR1 DFQATT and CDR2 SNEGSKA (reference sequence). The CDR3 sequence is 13 residues long. V lost 5 bases and J lost 0, with 8 bases in between. This CDR3 reads CSAARDSGNTIYF. The CDR3 coding sequence is TGCAGTGCTGCCCGGGACTCTGGAAACACCATATATTTT.

This clonotype was detected many times. The chain is built from TRBV7-2 and TRBJ2-3; unclear D gene. Trimming removed 1 base from V and 1 base from J, with 9 bases in between. The CDR3 loop spans 15 amino acids. CDR1 SGHTA and CDR2 FQGNSA come from the germline V gene. The CDR3 region is CASSLDGAGTDTQYF. Written as DNA, the CDR3 is TGTGCCAGCAGCTTAGATGGAGCCGGCACAGATACGCAGTATTTT.

This clonotype was seen more than once but under ten times. V gene TRBV7-8 combines with J gene TRBJ2-1; D unclear. Germline V gives CDR1 SGHVS, CDR2 FQNEAQ. V gave up 0 bases and J gave up 15 bases, with 12 bases separating them. The CDR3 length is 12 residues. The CDR3 bases are TGTGCCAGCAGCTTAGCTCTGACGGGTGCGTTCTTC. Translated: CASSLALTGAFF.

The chain links TRBV7-9 to TRBJ2-6; maybe TRBD2 (6 bases). V lost 3 bases and J 2 bases, leaving 14 bases between the germline ends. CDR1 and CDR2 from the germline V gene are SEHNR and FQNEAQ (reference sequence). The CDR3 extends over 17 amino acids. This CDR3 is CASSFGGYQTGANVLTF. The CDR3 DNA reads as TGTGCCAGCAGCTTCGGAGGGTACCAGACTGGGGCCAACGTCCTGACTTTC.

This sequence joins TRBV6-6 and TRBJ2-2; the match to TRBD2 covers 12 bases. The CDR3 runs to 13 residues. With V trimmed by 8 bases and J by 5 bases, 0 bases remained unmatched. Germline CDR1 MNHNY, CDR2 SVGAGI (reference sequence). The CDR3 region has the DNA TGTGCCAGCGGACTAGCGGGAACCGGGGAGCTGTTTTTT. It yields the protein CASGLAGTGELFF.

The chain joins TRBV11-2 to TRBJ2-7; tentatively, D is TRBD2 (5 bases). This CDR3 has 14 residues. The germline V gene has CDR1 SGHAT and CDR2 FQNNGV. Trimming stripped 1 base from V and 4 bases from J, with 11 bases between. In DNA form, the CDR3 reads TGTGCCAGCAGCTTAGGGAGCGGAATATACGAGCAGTACTTC. Protein: CASSLGSGIYEQYF.

This clonotype was found a few times. The chain links TRBV15 to TRBJ1-1; weak D call: TRBD1 (6 bases). Germline V gene data show CDR1 as LNHNV and CDR2 as YYDKDF (reference sequence). The V end was cut by 1 base, the J end by 1 base, with 13 bases between. This CDR3 comprises 16 residues. This chain's CDR3 is CATSRGGAERNTEAFF. The CDR3 DNA reads as TGTGCCACCAGCAGAGGGGGGGCAGAAAGGAACACTGAAGCTTTCTTT.

The chain joins TRBV5-1 to TRBJ2-7; 7 bases line up with TRBD1. Per germline, CDR1 SGHRS and CDR2 YFSETQ. V lost 0 bases and J lost 5; bases outside the gene matches: 8. This CDR3 region has 15 residues. The CDR3 loop is CASSLAWDSGHEQYF. The CDR3 DNA reads TGCGCCAGCAGCTTGGCCTGGGACAGTGGTCACGAGCAGTACTTC.

This clonotype was observed once. This chain joins TRBV6-1 and TRBJ2-5, with D unresolved. CDR3 length: 13 residues. CDR1 is MNHNS and CDR2 is SASEGT in the germline V gene. V shed 3 bases and J shed 4 bases, with 9 bases lying between them. CDR3 region: CASSDDGLETQYF. For the CDR3, the DNA is TGTGCCAGCAGTGACGACGGGCTAGAGACCCAGTACTTC.

This clonotype occurred a few times. The chain joins TRBV19 to TRBJ2-3; 11 nucleotides agree with TRBD2. V dropped 9 bases and J dropped 4; count of bases not matched to a gene: 9. CDR1 is LNHDA, CDR2 SQIVND, per germline (reference sequence). The CDR3 runs 15 residues. The CDR3 protein is CASRLAGMSADTQYF. The CDR3 DNA reads as TGTGCCAGCAGACTAGCGGGAATGAGTGCAGATACGCAGTATTTT.

There are a few counts of this clonotype. The V call is TRBV28, the J call TRBJ1-3; D is uncertain. This CDR3 has 12 residues. Germline CDR1 and CDR2: MDHEN and SYDVKM. Trimming shortened V by 4 bases and J by 4 bases, and 5 bases separated the two germline ends. This chain's CDR3 is CASSSVGNTIYF. Here the CDR3 DNA reads TGTGCCAGCAGTTCCGTCGGAAACACCATATATTTT.

Only a few counts were recorded for this clonotype. This chain joins TRBV10-3 and TRBJ2-1, with D possibly TRBD2 on 6 matching bases. This CDR3 spans 11 amino acids. CDR1 and CDR2 from the germline V gene are ENHRY and SYGVKD. Trimming left V 5 bases short and J 10 bases short, with 9 bases between. This CDR3 reads CAISSLAEQFF. The CDR3 coding sequence is TGTGCCATCAGTTCCCTAGCGGAGCAGTTCTTC.

The rearrangement joins TRBV28 to TRBJ2-2; D might be TRBD2 (5 bases). The CDR3 contains 19 residues. V shed 2 bases and J shed 0 bases, with 19 bases lying between them. The V gene's germline CDR1 is MDHEN and CDR2 SYDVKM. The CDR3 nucleotides read TGTGCCAGCAGTTTACCTAGCCTCGTCACGGGGACGAACACCGGGGAGCTGTTTTTT. Its protein product is CASSLPSLVTGTNTGELFF. Supplemented by reference TRBV28 and TRBJ2-2, the full variable domain reads DVKVTQSSRYLVKRTGEKVFLECVQDMDHENMFWYRQDPGLGLRLIYFSYDVKMKEKGDIPEGYSVSREKKERFSLILESASTNQTSMYLCASSLPSLVTGTNTGELFFGEGSRLTVL.

The V and J genes are TRBV18 and TRBJ2-3; 7 bases map to TRBD2. The CDR3 has 15 residues. J lost 5 bases, V lost 1 base, and 6 bases had no gene match. Germline V gene data show CDR1 as KGHSH and CDR2 as LQKENI. DNA of the CDR3: TGTGCCAGCTCACCACAGGGCGGCGGGGGAGATACGCAGTATTTT. It encodes CASSPQGGGGDTQYF.

The chain couples TRBV27 to TRBJ2-2, with D perhaps matching TRBD1 (6 bases). Germline V gene lookup returns CDR1 MNHEY and CDR2 SMNVEV (reference sequence). The CDR3 has 13 amino acids. V gave up 6 bases and J gave up 6 bases, with 11 bases separating them. CDR3 sequence (DNA): TGTGCCAGCAGCATTGCAGGGGCCGGGGAGCTGTTTTTT. It translates to CASSIAGAGELFF.

The chain joins TRBV7-8 to TRBJ2-3; weak D call: TRBD1 (6 bases). V was clipped by 7 bases and J by 4 bases, with 15 bases between them. Per the germline V gene, CDR1 is SGHVS and CDR2 is FQNEAQ. There are 14 residues in the CDR3. The CDR3 sequence is CASTRGGVADTQYF. The CDR3 DNA follows: TGTGCCAGCACCCGAGGGGGAGTGGCAGATACGCAGTATTTT.

The chain joins TRBV14 to TRBJ2-1; 12 nucleotides align to TRBD2. Germline CDR1 SGHDN, CDR2 FVKESK. The CDR3 spans 15 residues. Germline trimming cut 4 bases from V and 8 bases from J; bases unmatched to any gene: 6. The CDR3 DNA reads as TGTGCCAGCAGCCTTAGACTAGCGGGAGATTATGAGCAGTTCTTC. This translates into CASSLRLAGDYEQFF.

A few counts support this clonotype. CDR3 sequence (DNA): TGCAGTGCTAGAGTGTCGGGGGCCGACTCGGGTGAGCAGTTCTTC. Its protein is CSARVSGADSGEQFF. The chain employs TRBV20-1 and TRBJ2-1; D is tentatively TRBD1 or TRBD2 (6 bases each). Germline lookup yields CDR1 DFQATT and CDR2 SNEGSKA (reference sequence). Deletions cut 1 base from V and 9 bases from J, with 19 bases between. The CDR3 consists of 15 residues.

This chain links TRBV5-1 with TRBJ2-5, with TRBD1 matching 10 bases. The CDR3 length is 15 residues. Germline V gene sequence: CDR1 SGHRS, CDR2 YFSETQ. The trim removed 4 bases at V and 6 bases at J, leaving 9 bases unmatched. The CDR3 coding sequence is TGCGCCAGCAGCCCCGGGACAGGGGCCTCGAAGACCCAGTACTTC. The encoded protein is CASSPGTGASKTQYF.